This TCR beta chain was identified in a study of blood T cell repertoires in COVID-19. Study at large: Sites in the United States, Italy and Spain provided acute and convalescent COVID-19 samples. Sources were T cells, B-cell-depleted T cells, or PBMCs; the material itself was cDNA or gDNA.

The ends were cut back, 0 bases at V and 7 bases at J, with 9 bases in the middle. The germline gives CDR1 LGHNA, CDR2 YNFKEQ. There are 14 residues in the CDR3. Clones were read by immunoSEQ multiplex PCR, and TCRdb kept only the in-frame ones, dropping some. The sample shows 150,000 to 200,000 clones, approximately 93% of them seen only once. This clone was seen a few times. This sequence joins TRBV4-2 and TRBJ2-2; D is unresolved. This clonotype originated in a woman between 55 and 75 years old with COVID-19, enrolled during active disease. Sequencing was carried out using peripheral blood. The CDR3 reads CASSQEGIGGELFF. CDR3 nucleotides: TGTGCCAGCAGCCAAGAGGGCATCGGCGGGGAGCTGTTTTTT.